This T cell receptor beta chain was captured in a study of PD-L1 blockade in urothelial cancer. Study at large: Patients started atezolizumab around 2014, 1,200 mg intravenously every 3 weeks. Regarding the study as a whole: Patients who had durable benefit saw their tumor-associated blood clones expand more at 3 weeks.

This CDR3 has 11 amino acids. V was clipped by 5 bases and J by 8 bases, with 10 bases between them. The germline CDR1 and CDR2 sequences are DFQATT and SNEGSKA (reference sequence). Measured with immunoSEQ multiplex PCR; TCRdb has only the in-frame clones, and not every one. The sample contains 70,000 or so clones, roughly 80% of which appear only once. Details on this clone: Its matching antigen is unknown.

The receptor's source is a man aged 65 to 85 with urothelial cancer. The sample was PBMCs, taken around atezolizumab (anti-PD-L1) treatment. This rearrangement joins TRBV20-1 to TRBJ2-1, with D possibly being TRBD1 (5 bases). The DNA for the CDR3 is TGCAGTGCTCAACAGGTCCATGAGCAGTTCTTC. Translation gives CSAQQVHEQFF.